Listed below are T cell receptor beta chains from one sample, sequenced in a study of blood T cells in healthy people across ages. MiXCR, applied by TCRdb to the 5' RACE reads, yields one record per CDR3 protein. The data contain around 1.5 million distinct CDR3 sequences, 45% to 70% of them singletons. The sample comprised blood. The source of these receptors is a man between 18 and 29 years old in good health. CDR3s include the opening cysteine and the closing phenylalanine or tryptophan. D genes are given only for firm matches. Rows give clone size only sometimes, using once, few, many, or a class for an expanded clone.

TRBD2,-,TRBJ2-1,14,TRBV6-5,CACKAPSGINEQFF,TGTGCCTGCAAAGCCCCTAGCGGGATCAATGAGCAGTTCTTC
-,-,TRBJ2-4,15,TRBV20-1,CSAPSDGPNPNIQYF,TGCAGTGCCCCCAGTGACGGACCCAATCCAAACATTCAGTACTTC
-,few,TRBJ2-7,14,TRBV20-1,CSARAGAASYEQYF,TGCAGTGCTAGGGCGGGGGCCGCCTCCTACGAGCAGTACTTC
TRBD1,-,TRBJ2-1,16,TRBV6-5,CASSYLTGSSYNEQFF,TGTGCCAGCAGTTACTTGACAGGGAGCTCCTACAATGAGCAGTTCTTC
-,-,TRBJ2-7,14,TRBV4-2,CASSRGGTSYEQHF,TGTGCCAGCAGCCGTGGGGGAACCTCCTACGAGCAGCACTTC
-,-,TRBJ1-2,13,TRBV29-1,CSLWDSSNYGYTF,TGCAGCCTCTGGGACTCTTCTAACTATGGCTACACCTTC
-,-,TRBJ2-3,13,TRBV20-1,CSANPAGPDTQYF,TGCAGTGCTAACCCTGCGGGCCCAGATACGCAGTATTTT
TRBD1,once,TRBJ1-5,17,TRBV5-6,CASSLYSRTGDNQPQHF,TGTGCCAGCAGCTTGTATTCTCGGACAGGGGACAATCAGCCCCAGCATTTT
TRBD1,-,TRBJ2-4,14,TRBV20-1,CSAWDRGAKNIQYF,TGCAGTGCCTGGGACAGGGGGGCCAAAAACATTCAGTACTTC
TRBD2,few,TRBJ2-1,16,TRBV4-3,CASSQDAGLAYNEQFF,TGCGCCAGCAGCCAAGATGCGGGACTAGCCTACAATGAGCAGTTCTTC
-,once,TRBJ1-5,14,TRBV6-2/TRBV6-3,CASSSMVRWQPQHF,TGTGCCAGCAGCTCGATGGTTCGTTGGCAGCCCCAGCATTTT
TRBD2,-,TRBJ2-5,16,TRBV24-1,CATSVGLAGLQETQYF,TGTGCCACCAGTGTGGGACTAGCGGGGTTACAAGAGACCCAGTACTTC
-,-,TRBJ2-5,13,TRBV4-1,CASSQIKGVEQYF,TGCGCCAGCAGCCAGATCAAGGGCGTGGAGCAGTACTTC
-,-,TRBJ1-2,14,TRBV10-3,CAISESIGGDGYTF,TGTGCCATCAGTGAGTCGATTGGGGGAGATGGCTACACCTTC
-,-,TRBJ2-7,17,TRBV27,CASSFEYPTDSPYEQYF,TGTGCCAGCAGTTTTGAGTACCCCACCGACAGTCCCTACGAGCAGTACTTC
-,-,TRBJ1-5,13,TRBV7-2,CASSALQNQPQHF,TGTGCCAGCAGCGCTTTACAGAATCAGCCCCAGCATTTT
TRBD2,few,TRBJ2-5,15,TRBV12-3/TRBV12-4,CASSLTSGVQETQYF,TGTGCCAGCAGCCTGACTAGCGGGGTGCAAGAGACCCAGTACTTC
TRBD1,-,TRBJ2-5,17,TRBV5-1,CASSLEGQGAPQATQYF,TGCGCCAGCAGCTTGGAGGGTCAGGGGGCGCCTCAAGCGACCCAGTACTTC
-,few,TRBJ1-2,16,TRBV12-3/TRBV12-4,CASNIFGTETSYGYTF,TGTGCCAGCAATATTTTTGGAACGGAGACGAGCTATGGCTACACCTTC
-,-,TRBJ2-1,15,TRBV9,CASSPEGSTYNEQFF,TGTGCCAGCAGCCCAGAAGGCAGTACCTACAATGAGCAGTTCTTC
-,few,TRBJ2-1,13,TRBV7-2,CASSPPTPTTRFF,TGTGCCAGCAGCCCCCCCACACCCACAACGAGGTTCTTC
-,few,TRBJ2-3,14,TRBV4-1,CASSKGKGSDTQYF,TGCGCCAGCAGCAAAGGGAAGGGGTCAGATACGCAGTATTTT
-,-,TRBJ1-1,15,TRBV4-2,CASSQEGRESTEAFF,TGTGCCAGCAGCCAAGAGGGCAGAGAGAGCACTGAAGCTTTCTTT
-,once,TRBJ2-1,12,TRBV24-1,CATSAWGGEQFF,TGTGCCACCAGTGCCTGGGGGGGCGAGCAGTTCTTC
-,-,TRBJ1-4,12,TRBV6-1,CASNRIGEKLFF,TGTGCCAGCAATAGAATCGGAGAAAAACTGTTTTTT
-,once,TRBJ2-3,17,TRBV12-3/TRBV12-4,CASSLARLGRGVNTQYF,TGTGCCAGCAGTTTAGCGCGTTTAGGGAGAGGTGTGAATACGCAGTATTTT
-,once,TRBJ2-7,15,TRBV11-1,CASSLVPGTLVEQYF,TGTGCCAGCAGCTTAGTCCCGGGGACGTTAGTCGAGCAGTACTTC
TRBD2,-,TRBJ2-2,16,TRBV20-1,CSALRGLAANTGELFF,TGCAGTGCTCTTCGCGGACTAGCGGCGAACACCGGGGAGCTGTTTTTT
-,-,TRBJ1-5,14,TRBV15,CATEADPGFQPQHF,TGTGCCACCGAGGCGGACCCAGGTTTTCAGCCCCAGCATTTT
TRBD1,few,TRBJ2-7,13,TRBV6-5,CASSGGQDYEQYF,TGTGCCAGCAGTGGGGGACAGGACTACGAGCAGTACTTC
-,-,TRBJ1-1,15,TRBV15,CATSRVRAGGTEAFF,TGTGCCACCAGCAGAGTTCGCGCCGGAGGAACTGAAGCTTTCTTT
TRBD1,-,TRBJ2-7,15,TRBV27,CASRRQDRGLYEQYF,TGTGCCAGCAGGAGGCAGGACAGGGGTCTCTACGAGCAGTACTTC
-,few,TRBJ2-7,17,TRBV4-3,CASSQGWLQGITHEQYF,TGCGCCAGCAGCCAAGGCTGGCTGCAGGGTATTACGCACGAGCAGTACTTC
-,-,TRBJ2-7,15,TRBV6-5,CASSYMGDGSYEQYF,TGTGCCAGCAGTTACATGGGGGACGGTTCCTACGAGCAGTACTTC
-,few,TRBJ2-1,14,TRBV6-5,CASSRTRLVNEQFF,TGTGCCAGCAGTCGCACCCGACTAGTTAATGAGCAGTTCTTC
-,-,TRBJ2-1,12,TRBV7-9,CASRSLAHEQFF,TGTGCCAGCAGATCACTAGCACATGAGCAGTTCTTC
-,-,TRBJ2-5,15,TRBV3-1,CASSQLPGSRETQYF,TGTGCCAGCAGCCAACTACCGGGCAGTCGAGAGACCCAGTACTTC
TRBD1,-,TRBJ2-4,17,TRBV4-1,CASSQPGTGVAKNIQYF,TGCGCCAGCAGCCAACCCGGGACAGGAGTAGCCAAAAACATTCAGTACTTC
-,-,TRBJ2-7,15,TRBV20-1,CSAIKSRGADYEQYF,TGCAGTGCTATCAAGTCCCGGGGGGCTGACTACGAGCAGTACTTC
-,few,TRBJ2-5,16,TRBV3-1,CASSPPTGIVQETQYF,TGTGCCAGCAGCCCTCCGACGGGGATCGTTCAAGAGACCCAGTACTTC
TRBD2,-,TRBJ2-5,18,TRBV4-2,CASSPLRGLEEYQEAQYF,TGTGCCAGCAGCCCTCTACGAGGACTAGAAGAGTACCAAGAGGCCCAGTACTTC
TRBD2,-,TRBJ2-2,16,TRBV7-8,CASSFLAGVVSGELFF,TGTGCCAGCAGCTTCTTAGCGGGAGTGGTTTCCGGGGAGCTGTTTTTT
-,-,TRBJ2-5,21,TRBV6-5,CASSYSMELIRASKGKETQYF,TGTGCCAGCAGTTACTCGATGGAGCTAATCCGGGCCTCCAAAGGGAAGGAGACCCAGTACTTC
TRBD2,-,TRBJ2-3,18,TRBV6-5,CASSYGEASGGYTDTQYF,TGTGCCAGCAGTTACGGGGAGGCTAGCGGGGGGTACACAGATACGCAGTATTTT
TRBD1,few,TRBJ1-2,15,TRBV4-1,CASSQGSGTGDGYTF,TGCGCCAGCAGCCAAGGATCCGGGACAGGGGATGGCTACACCTTC
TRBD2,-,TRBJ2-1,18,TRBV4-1,CASSQPDDGGSSYNEQFF,TGCGCCAGCAGCCAACCAGACGACGGGGGGAGCTCCTACAATGAGCAGTTCTTC
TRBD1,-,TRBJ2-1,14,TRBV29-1,CSVDSTGLGNEQFF,TGCAGCGTTGATTCGACAGGGTTAGGCAATGAGCAGTTCTTC
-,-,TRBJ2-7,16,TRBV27,CASSSQETTTNYEQYF,TGTGCCAGCAGTTCCCAAGAAACCACGACTAACTACGAGCAGTACTTC
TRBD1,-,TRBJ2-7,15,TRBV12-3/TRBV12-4,CASNMGGQGISEQYF,TGTGCCAGCAACATGGGGGGACAGGGAATATCCGAGCAGTACTTC
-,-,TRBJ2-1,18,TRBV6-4,CASSDWLGDGSGTNEQFF,TGTGCCAGCAGTGACTGGCTCGGTGACGGTAGCGGCACAAATGAGCAGTTCTTC
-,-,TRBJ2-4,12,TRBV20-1,CSALRGGCEQYF,TGCAGTGCCCTAAGGGGGGGCTGTGAGCAGTACTTC
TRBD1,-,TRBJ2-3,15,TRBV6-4,CASSKQGASGDTQYF,TGTGCCAGCAGTAAACAGGGGGCGTCTGGCGATACGCAGTATTTT
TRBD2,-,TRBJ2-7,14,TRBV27,CASSPSGGATEQYF,TGTGCCAGCAGTCCTAGCGGGGGGGCAACCGAGCAGTACTTC